These 19 T cell receptor beta chains came from one sample sequenced in a study of CD8 T cells in ankylosing spondylitis. Broader study findings: What seemed typical of ankylosing spondylitis blood was a TCR beta motif built from roughly 8 highly homologous variants.

TCRdb called the 5' RACE reads again in MiXCR, with one record for every CDR3 protein. Of hundreds of thousands of distinct CDR3 sequences listed, about 12% are singletons. Their antigen targets remain unknown. The source material was blood, either unsorted or a sorted T cell fraction (not recorded which). These receptor sequences come from a male donor with ankylosing spondylitis.

V is TRBV4-2 and J is TRBJ2-7, with 7 bases matching TRBD1. The V gene's germline CDR1 is LGHNA and CDR2 YNFKEQ. Unmatched junction bases numbered 12, after V lost 4 bases and J lost 6 bases. CDR3 length equals 15 residues. The CDR3 reads CASSLPTGNTGEQYF. As DNA, the CDR3 is TGTGCCAGCAGCCTTCCGACAGGGAATACGGGCGAGCAGTACTTC.

For the CDR3, the DNA is TGTGCCAGCAGCTTAACGTCCGGGACAGGGGCTTCGACCCAGTACTTC. The encoded protein is CASSLTSGTGASTQYF. V gene TRBV7-8 combines with J gene TRBJ2-5, with 10 bases that match TRBD1. Looked up from germline, CDR1 is SGHVS and CDR2 is FQNEAQ. The CDR3 length is 16 residues. The trim removed 2 bases at V and 7 bases at J, leaving 10 bases unmatched.

This clonotype was seen a few times. V and J are TRBV12-3 or TRBV12-4 and TRBJ2-1, with TRBD2 identical over 16 bases. Trimming took 3 bases from V and 7 from J; bases not matched to a gene: 12. The CDR3 is 19 amino acids. CDR3 loop: CASSFVPLGTSGRVNEQFF. As DNA, the CDR3 is TGTGCCAGCAGTTTTGTTCCTTTAGGGACTAGCGGGAGGGTAAATGAGCAGTTCTTC.

The genes are TRBV12-3 or TRBV12-4 and TRBJ2-1, with D unresolved. V was trimmed by 8 bases and J by 4 bases, leaving 9 bases between them. CDR3 size: 12 residues. The CDR3 DNA sequence: TGTGCCAGCCTCGGCTGGTACAATGAGCAGTTCTTC. Translated, it gives CASLGWYNEQFF.

This clonotype was observed a handful of times. The CDR3: CASSLSTGAGETQYF. The DNA of the CDR3 is TGCGCCAGCAGCTTATCGACAGGGGCGGGCGAGACCCAGTACTTC. The chain recombines TRBV5-1 with TRBJ2-5, with 8 bases aligning to TRBD1. The CDR3 length is 15 residues. The V segment lost 2 bases and the J segment 5 bases; nucleotides outside the gene matches: 8. Germline V lookup: CDR1 SGHRS, CDR2 YFSETQ.

This clonotype was counted only a few times. The chain recombines TRBV15 with TRBJ2-1; a possible D gene is TRBD2 (7 bases). Trimming cost V 3 bases and J 7 bases, with 25 bases left between them. The CDR3 loop spans 18 amino acids. Germline-derived CDR1 and CDR2 are LNHNV and YYDKDF (reference sequence). The CDR3 protein is CATSRDPVGRGAGNEQFF. CDR3 DNA sequence: TGTGCCACCAGCAGGGACCCTGTAGGCCGGGGGGCAGGGAATGAGCAGTTCTTC.

The V call is TRBV24-1, the J call TRBJ2-1; 8 bases fit TRBD1. This CDR3 has 14 amino acids. V dropped 4 bases and J dropped 8; count of bases not matched to a gene: 6. Looked up from germline, CDR1 is KGHDR and CDR2 is SFDVKD. The DNA of the CDR3 is TGTGCCACCAGTGACCCCGGACAGGGCGATGAGCAGTTCTTC. Protein: CATSDPGQGDEQFF.

This chain links TRBV20-1 with TRBJ2-5; tentatively, D is TRBD1 (6 bases). There are 15 residues in the CDR3. The V and J ends lost 5 bases and 0 bases respectively, with 16 bases between them. Germline CDR1 reads DFQATT; CDR2 reads SNEGSKA (reference sequence). CDR3 amino acids: CSASPPQGYQETQYF. Written as DNA, the CDR3 is TGCAGTGCTTCCCCCCCGCAGGGGTACCAAGAGACCCAGTACTTC.

Only a few counts were recorded for this clonotype. V is TRBV15 and J is TRBJ2-7; 12 bases fit TRBD1. Looked up from germline, CDR1 is LNHNV and CDR2 is YYDKDF (reference sequence). V lost 4 bases to trimming and J lost 7 bases; unmatched junction nucleotides: 8. The CDR3 extends over 15 amino acids. The CDR3 sequence: CATSIGGQGAKEQYF. In DNA, the CDR3 is TGTGCCACCAGCATCGGGGGACAGGGGGCGAAGGAGCAGTACTTC.

The genes are TRBV12-3 or TRBV12-4 and TRBJ2-1; no reliable D call. V lost 6 bases and J lost 8, with 11 bases in between. This CDR3 is built from 12 residues. CDR3 sequence reads: CASSPIEDEQFF. CDR3 nucleotide sequence: TGTGCCAGCAGCCCAATAGAAGATGAGCAGTTCTTC.

This clonotype was seen ten or more times. The chain has TRBV7-2 and TRBJ1-1; a weak D match, TRBD1 (6 bases). The CDR3 is made up of 15 amino acids. Germline CDR1 reads SGHTA; CDR2 reads FQGNSA. V was cut by 1 base and J by 3 bases, with 12 bases left in between. CDR3 loop: CASSLDRGEDTEAFF. In nucleotides, the CDR3 is TGTGCCAGCAGCTTAGATAGGGGGGAGGACACTGAAGCTTTCTTT.

In this sample, this clonotype turned up a few times. This chain connects TRBV20-1 to TRBJ1-5; the D gene is possibly TRBD1 (5 bases). CDR1 is DFQATT, CDR2 SNEGSKA, per germline (reference sequence). This CDR3 has 16 amino acids. V lost 0 bases and J lost 0, with 12 bases in between. Here the CDR3 reads CSARDRRDGSNQPQHF. As DNA, the CDR3 is TGCAGTGCTAGAGATCGTCGGGACGGTAGCAATCAGCCCCAGCATTTT.

The chain employs TRBV24-1 and TRBJ2-6, with D uncertain. Trimming shortened V by 9 bases and J by 4 bases, and 0 bases separated the two germline ends. CDR1 and CDR2 (germline): KGHDR, SFDVKD. The CDR3 has 10 residues. CDR3 loop: CATGANVLTF. The CDR3 nucleotides are TGTGCCACCGGGGCCAACGTCCTGACTTTC.

This clonotype has a handful of counts. The rearrangement joins TRBV6-2 or TRBV6-3 to TRBJ2-1; unclear D gene. This CDR3 spans 12 amino acids. Per the germline V gene, CDR1 is MNHEY and CDR2 is SVGEGT. Trimming left V 1 base short and J 9 bases short, with 7 bases between. The CDR3 spells CASSYFVSEQFF. CDR3 DNA sequence: TGTGCCAGCAGTTACTTTGTAAGTGAGCAGTTCTTC.

This clonotype was detected a few times. This rearrangement joins TRBV6-5 to TRBJ2-7; the match to TRBD1 covers 10 bases. The CDR3 consists of 15 residues. Trimming removed 3 bases from V and 4 bases from J; junction bases left unmatched: 6. Germline V CDR1 and CDR2: MNHEY, SVGAGI. For the CDR3, the DNA is TGTGCCAGCAGTTATTTTGGGACAGGGGCGTACGAGCAGTACTTC. This codes for CASSYFGTGAYEQYF.

There are many counts of this clonotype. This chain connects TRBV12-3 or TRBV12-4 to TRBJ1-5; D is unclear. V was trimmed by 3 bases and J by 7 bases, leaving 10 bases between them. The CDR3 is made up of 13 amino acids. The DNA of the CDR3 is TGTGCCAGCAGTTTGTCCAGGAACCAGCCCCAGCATTTT. Protein sequence: CASSLSRNQPQHF.

This clonotype was detected only a few times. J is TRBJ1-1 and V is TRBV11-1, with a tentative D call TRBD1 (5 bases). Germline V gene data show CDR1 as SGHAT and CDR2 as FQDESV (reference sequence). The CDR3 is made up of 15 amino acids. V was pared by 1 base and J by 6 bases, with 15 bases between. CDR3 DNA: TGTGCCAGCAGCTTAGGGGTCCCACGGGGCGCTGAAGCTTTCTTT. Amino acid sequence: CASSLGVPRGAEAFF. The variable domain in full, completed from reference TRBV11-1 and TRBJ1-1, reads EAEVAQSPRYKITEKSQAVAFWCDPISGHATLYWYRQILGQGPELLVQFQDESVVDDSQLPKDRFSAERLKGVDSTLKIQPAELGDSAMYLCASSLGVPRGAEAFFGQGTRLTVV.

In this sample, this clonotype turned up once. One base away lies a much larger clone, so this may be a sequencing read error. The rearrangement joins TRBV12-3 or TRBV12-4 to TRBJ2-1; D call uncertain. The CDR3 spans 16 residues. The germline V and J ends were trimmed by 9 bases and 3 bases, with 21 bases remaining between them. Here the CDR3 reads CARTRARATNYNEQFF. The DNA for the CDR3 is TGTGCCAGGACCCGCGCTCGAGCCACCAACTACAATGAGCAGTTCTTC.

This CDR3 is CASSLEGGLAYNEQFF. The CDR3 bases are TGCGCCAGCAGCTTGGAGGGGGGATTGGCCTACAATGAGCAGTTCTTC. V usage is TRBV5-1 and J usage is TRBJ2-1; either TRBD1 or TRBD2 may supply D (6 bases each). Germline loops: CDR1 SGHRS, CDR2 YFSETQ. Trimming cost V 0 bases and J 2 bases, with 12 bases left between them. The CDR3 loop spans 16 amino acids. Full variable domain (remainder filled in from reference TRBV5-1 and TRBJ2-1): KAGVTQTPRYLIKTRGQQVTLSCSPISGHRSVSWYQQTPGQGLQFLFEYFSETQRNKGNFPGRFSGRQFSNSRSEMNVSTLELGDSALYLCASSLEGGLAYNEQFFGPGTRLTVL.